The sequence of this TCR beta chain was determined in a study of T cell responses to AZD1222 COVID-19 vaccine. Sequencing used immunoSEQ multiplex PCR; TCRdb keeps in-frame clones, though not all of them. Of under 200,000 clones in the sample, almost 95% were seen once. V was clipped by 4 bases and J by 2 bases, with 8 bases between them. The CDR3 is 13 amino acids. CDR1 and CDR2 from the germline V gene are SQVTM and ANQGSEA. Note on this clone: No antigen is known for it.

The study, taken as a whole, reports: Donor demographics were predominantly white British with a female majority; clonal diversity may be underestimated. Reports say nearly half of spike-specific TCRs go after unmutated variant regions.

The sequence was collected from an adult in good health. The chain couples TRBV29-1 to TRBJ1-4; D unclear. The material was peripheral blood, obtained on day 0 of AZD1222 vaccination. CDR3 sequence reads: CSVGARTNEKLFF. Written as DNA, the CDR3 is TGCAGCGTTGGAGCTAGGACTAATGAAAAACTGTTTTTT.